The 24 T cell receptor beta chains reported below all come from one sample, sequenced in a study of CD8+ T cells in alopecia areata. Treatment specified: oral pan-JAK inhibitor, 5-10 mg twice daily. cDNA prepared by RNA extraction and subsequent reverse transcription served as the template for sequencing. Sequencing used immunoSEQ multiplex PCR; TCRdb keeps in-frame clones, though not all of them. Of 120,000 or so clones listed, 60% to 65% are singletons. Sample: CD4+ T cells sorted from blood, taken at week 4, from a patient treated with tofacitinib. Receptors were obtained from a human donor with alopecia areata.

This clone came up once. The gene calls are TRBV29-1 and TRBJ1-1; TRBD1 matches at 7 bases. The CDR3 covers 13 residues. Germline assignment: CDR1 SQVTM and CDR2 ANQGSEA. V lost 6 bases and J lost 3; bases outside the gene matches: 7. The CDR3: CSVSGGPDTEAFF. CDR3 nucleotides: TGCAGCGTCTCAGGGGGTCCGGACACTGAAGCTTTCTTT.

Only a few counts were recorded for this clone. The CDR3 loop reads CATSRAGGSNYGYTF. The CDR3 DNA sequence: TGTGCCACCAGCAGAGCCGGCGGAAGCAACTATGGCTACACCTTC. The chain joins TRBV15 to TRBJ1-2; no clear D. Germline V gene lookup returns CDR1 LNHNV and CDR2 YYDKDF (reference sequence). V dropped 1 base and J dropped 2 bases, with 11 bases sitting between them. The CDR3 extends over 15 amino acids.

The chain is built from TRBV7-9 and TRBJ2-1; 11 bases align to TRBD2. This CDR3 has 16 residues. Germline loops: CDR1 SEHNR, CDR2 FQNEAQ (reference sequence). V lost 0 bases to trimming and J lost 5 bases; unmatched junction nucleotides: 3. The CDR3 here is CASSLASGRAHNEQFF. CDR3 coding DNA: TGTGCCAGCAGCTTAGCTAGCGGGAGGGCCCACAATGAGCAGTTCTTC.

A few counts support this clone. CDR3 loop: CASSWTGILGNQPQHF. DNA of the CDR3: TGTGCCAGCAGTTGGACGGGGATTTTAGGCAATCAGCCCCAGCATTTT. The gene calls are TRBV6-5 and TRBJ1-5; D is unresolved. The CDR3 is 16 amino acids. Germline assignment: CDR1 MNHEY and CDR2 SVGAGI. V was trimmed by 4 bases and J by 2 bases, leaving 15 bases between them.

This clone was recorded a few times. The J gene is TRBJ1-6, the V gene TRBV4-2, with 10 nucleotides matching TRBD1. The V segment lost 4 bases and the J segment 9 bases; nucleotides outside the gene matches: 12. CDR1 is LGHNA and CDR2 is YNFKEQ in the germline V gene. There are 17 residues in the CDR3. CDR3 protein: CASSPAVRDRGSSPLHF. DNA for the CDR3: TGTGCCAGCAGCCCGGCGGTCAGGGACAGGGGAAGTTCACCCCTCCACTTT.

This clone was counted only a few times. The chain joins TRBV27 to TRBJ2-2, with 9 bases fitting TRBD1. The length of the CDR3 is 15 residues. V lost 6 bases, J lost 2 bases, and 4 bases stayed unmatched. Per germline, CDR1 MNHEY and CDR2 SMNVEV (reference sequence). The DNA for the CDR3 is TGTGCCAGCAGAAGGGACAGGGTTAACACCGGGGAGCTGTTTTTT. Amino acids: CASRRDRVNTGELFF.

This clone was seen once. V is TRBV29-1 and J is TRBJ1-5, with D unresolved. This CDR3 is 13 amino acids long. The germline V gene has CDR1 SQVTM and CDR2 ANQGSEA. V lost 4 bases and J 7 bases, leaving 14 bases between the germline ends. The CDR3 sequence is CSVGGTGGQPQHF. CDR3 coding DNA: TGCAGCGTTGGGGGAACCGGCGGACAGCCCCAGCATTTT.

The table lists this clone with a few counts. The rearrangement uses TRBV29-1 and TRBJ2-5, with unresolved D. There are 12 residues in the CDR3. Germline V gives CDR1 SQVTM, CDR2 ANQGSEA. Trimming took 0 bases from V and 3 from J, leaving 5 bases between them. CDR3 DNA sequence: TGCAGCGTTGAAGAGGTTAAAGAGACCCAGTACTTC. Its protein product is CSVEEVKETQYF.

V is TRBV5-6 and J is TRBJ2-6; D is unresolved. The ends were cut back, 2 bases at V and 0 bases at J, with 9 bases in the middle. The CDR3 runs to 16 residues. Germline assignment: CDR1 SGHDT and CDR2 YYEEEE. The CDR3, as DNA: TGTGCCAGCAGCTTTCCGCAGAGCTCTGGGGCCAACGTCCTGACTTTC. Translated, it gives CASSFPQSSGANVLTF.

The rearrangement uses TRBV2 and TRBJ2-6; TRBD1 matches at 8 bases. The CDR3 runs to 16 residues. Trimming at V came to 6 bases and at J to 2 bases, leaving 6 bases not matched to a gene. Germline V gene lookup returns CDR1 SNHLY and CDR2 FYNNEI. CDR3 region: CASSADRATGANVLTF. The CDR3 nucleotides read TGTGCCAGCAGCGCGGACAGGGCTACTGGGGCCAACGTCCTGACTTTC.

The CDR3 DNA reads TGTGCCAGCAGTTACGGGGGGGTTGTGGCAGATACGCAGTATTTT. Translating gives CASSYGGVVADTQYF. The chain carries TRBV6-5 and TRBJ2-3; 7 bases align to TRBD2. The CDR3 contains 15 residues. CDR1 and CDR2 (germline): MNHEY, SVGAGI. Losses at the gene ends were 2 bases for V and 4 bases for J; bases not matched to a gene: 6.

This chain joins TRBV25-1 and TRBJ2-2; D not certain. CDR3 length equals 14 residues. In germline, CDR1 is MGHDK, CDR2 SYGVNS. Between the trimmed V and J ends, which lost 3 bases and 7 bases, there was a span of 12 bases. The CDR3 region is CASSEEGPVGELFF. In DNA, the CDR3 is TGTGCCAGCAGTGAGGAAGGGCCTGTCGGGGAGCTGTTTTTT.

CDR3 nucleotides: TGCGCCAGCAGCTTCAACCTAGCCTCCACAGATACGCAGTATTTT. Its translation is CASSFNLASTDTQYF. The V call is TRBV5-1, the J call TRBJ2-3, with D perhaps matching TRBD2 (5 bases). The germline V gene encodes CDR1 SGHRS and CDR2 YFSETQ. Trimming took 2 bases from V and 2 from J, leaving 12 bases between them. The CDR3 consists of 15 residues.

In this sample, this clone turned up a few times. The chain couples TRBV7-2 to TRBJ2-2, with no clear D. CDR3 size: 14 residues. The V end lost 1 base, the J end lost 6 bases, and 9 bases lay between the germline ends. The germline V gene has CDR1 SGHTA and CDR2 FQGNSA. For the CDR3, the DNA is TGTGCCAGCAGCTTAGACCTATTGCCCGGGGAGCTGTTTTTT. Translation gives CASSLDLLPGELFF.

In DNA, the CDR3 is TGCAGCGTTGAAGCCCGGACTACTACTAGCACAGATACGCAGTATTTT. Amino acid sequence: CSVEARTTTSTDTQYF. The rearrangement joins TRBV29-1 to TRBJ2-3; perhaps TRBD2 as D (6 bases). The CDR3 runs 16 residues. Germline values: CDR1 SQVTM, CDR2 ANQGSEA. Trimming removed 1 base from V and 0 bases from J, with 14 bases in between.

The CDR3, as DNA: TGTGCCAGTAGCCTTGACAGGGGCTATAATTCACCCCTCCACTTT. Its translation: CASSLDRGYNSPLHF. The chain is built from TRBV19 and TRBJ1-6; 8 nucleotides line up with TRBD1. Germline CDR1 LNHDA, CDR2 SQIVND (reference sequence). This CDR3 spans 15 amino acids. The trim removed 6 bases at V and 3 bases at J, leaving 4 bases unmatched. Full variable domain (remainder filled in from reference TRBV19 and TRBJ1-6): DGGITQSPKYLFRKEGQNVTLSCEQNLNHDAMYWYRQDPGQGLRLIYYSQIVNDFQKGDIAEGYSVSREKKESFPLTVTSAQKNPTAFYLCASSLDRGYNSPLHFGNGTRLTVT.

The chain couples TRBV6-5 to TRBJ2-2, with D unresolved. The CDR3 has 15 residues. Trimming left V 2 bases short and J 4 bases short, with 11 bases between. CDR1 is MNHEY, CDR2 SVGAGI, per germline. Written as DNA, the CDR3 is TGTGCCAGCAGTTACAGGTTAACCCGCACCGGGGAGCTGTTTTTT. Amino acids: CASSYRLTRTGELFF.

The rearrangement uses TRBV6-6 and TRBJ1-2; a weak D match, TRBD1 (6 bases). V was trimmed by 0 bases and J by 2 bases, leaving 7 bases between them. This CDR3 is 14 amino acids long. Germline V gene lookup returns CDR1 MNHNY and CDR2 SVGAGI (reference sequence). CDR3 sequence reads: CASSYSQGNYGYTF. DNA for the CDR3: TGTGCCAGCAGTTACTCCCAGGGGAACTATGGCTACACCTTC.

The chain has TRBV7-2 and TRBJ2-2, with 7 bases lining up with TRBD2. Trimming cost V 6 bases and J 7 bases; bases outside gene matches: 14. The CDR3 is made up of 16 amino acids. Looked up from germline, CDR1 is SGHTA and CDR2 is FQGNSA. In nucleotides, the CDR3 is TGTGCCAGCAGGCAACGATCGGCTAGCGGTAACGGGGAGCTGTTTTTT. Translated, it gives CASRQRSASGNGELFF. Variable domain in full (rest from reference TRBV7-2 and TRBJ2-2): GAGVSQSPSNKVTEKGKDVELRCDPISGHTALYWYRQSLGQGLEFLIYFQGNSAPDKSGLPSDRFSAERTGGSVSTLTIQRTQQEDSAVYLCASRQRSASGNGELFFGEGSRLTVL.

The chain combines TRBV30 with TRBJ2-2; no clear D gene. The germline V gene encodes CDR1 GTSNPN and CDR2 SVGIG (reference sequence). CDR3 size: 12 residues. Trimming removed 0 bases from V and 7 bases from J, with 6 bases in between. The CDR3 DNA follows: TGTGCCTGGAGTGTACACATCGGGGAGCTGTTTTTT. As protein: CAWSVHIGELFF. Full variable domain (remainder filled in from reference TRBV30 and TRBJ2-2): SQTIHQWPATLVQPVGSPLSLECTVEGTSNPNLYWYRQAAGRGLQLLFYSVGIGQISSEVPQNLSASRPQDRQFILSSKKLLLSDSGFYLCAWSVHIGELFFGEGSRLTVL.

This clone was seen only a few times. The CDR3 bases are TGTGCCAGCAGCGTTACGAGCGGGAGGGGGAATGAGCAGTTCTTC. Translated: CASSVTSGRGNEQFF. The chain has TRBV11-2 and TRBJ2-1, with 10 bases identical to TRBD2. CDR3 length: 15 amino acids. V lost 5 bases and J lost 7; bases outside the gene matches: 8. CDR1 SGHAT and CDR2 FQNNGV come from the germline V gene.

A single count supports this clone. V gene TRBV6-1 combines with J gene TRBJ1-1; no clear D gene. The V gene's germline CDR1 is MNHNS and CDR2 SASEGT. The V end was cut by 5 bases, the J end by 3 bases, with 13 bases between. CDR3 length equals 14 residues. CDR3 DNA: TGTGCCAGCAGTTTGCGTGAGGGTCACACTGAAGCTTTCTTT. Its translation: CASSLREGHTEAFF.

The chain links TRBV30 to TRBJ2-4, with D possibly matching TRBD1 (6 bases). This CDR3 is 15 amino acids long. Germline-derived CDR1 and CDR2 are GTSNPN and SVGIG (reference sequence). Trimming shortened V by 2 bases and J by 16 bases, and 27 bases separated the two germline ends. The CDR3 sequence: CAWSHGQWGGTTIYF. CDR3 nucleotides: TGTGCCTGGAGTCACGGACAGTGGGGTGGGACCACCATATACTTC.

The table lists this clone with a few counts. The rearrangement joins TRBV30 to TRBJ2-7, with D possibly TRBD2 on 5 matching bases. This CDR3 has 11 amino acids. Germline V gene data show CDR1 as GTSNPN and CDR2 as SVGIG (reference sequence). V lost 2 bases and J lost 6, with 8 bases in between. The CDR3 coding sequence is TGTGCCTGGAGTAGGAGGTTCGAGCAGTACTTC. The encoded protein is CAWSRRFEQYF.